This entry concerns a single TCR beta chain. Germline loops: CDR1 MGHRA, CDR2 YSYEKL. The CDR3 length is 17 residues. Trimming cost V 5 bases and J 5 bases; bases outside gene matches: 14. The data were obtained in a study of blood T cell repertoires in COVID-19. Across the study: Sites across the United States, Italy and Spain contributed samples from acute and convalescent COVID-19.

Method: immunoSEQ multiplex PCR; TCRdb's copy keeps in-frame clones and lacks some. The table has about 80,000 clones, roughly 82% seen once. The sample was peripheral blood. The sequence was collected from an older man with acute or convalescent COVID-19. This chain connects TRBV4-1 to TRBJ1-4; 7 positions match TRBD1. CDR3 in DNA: TGCGCCAGCAGCGGCCAAAGACAGGGAGGATTCAATGAAAAACTGTTTTTT. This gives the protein CASSGQRQGGFNEKLFF.